This TCR beta chain was documented in a study of cytomegalovirus exposure and HLA in healthy donors. The V and J ends lost 1 base and 5 bases, in that order; junction bases with no gene match: 10. Germline CDR1 and CDR2: MGHRA and YSYEKL. The CDR3 spans 17 residues. The PCR had 60 Vbeta and 13 Jbeta primers. Measured with immunoSEQ multiplex PCR; TCRdb has only the in-frame clones, and not every one. Of fewer than 250,000 clones in the sample, approximately 68% were seen once. The source is a woman aged 25 to 39 in good health and CMV-seronegative. V usage is TRBV4-1 and J usage is TRBJ2-5, with 10 bases aligning to TRBD1. The sample taken for sequencing was PBMCs. CDR3 sequence (DNA): TGCGCCAGCAGCCAAGGGCCGGGACAGGGGTTGACGGAGACCCAGTACTTC. As protein: CASSQGPGQGLTETQYF.